This entry lists 18 T cell receptor beta chains sequenced from one sample in a study of cytomegalovirus exposure and HLA in healthy donors. With 60 Vbeta and 13 Jbeta primers, the PCR was carried out. Measured with immunoSEQ multiplex PCR; TCRdb has only the in-frame clones, and not every one. The table shows some 170,000 clones, with over 80% occurring only once. What was sequenced was PBMCs. The receptors originated from a man between 45 and 60 years old in good health and CMV-seropositive.

The chain carries TRBV10-3 and TRBJ1-1, with D perhaps matching TRBD1 (6 bases). Trimming stripped 6 bases from V and 0 bases from J, with 20 bases between. The CDR3 loop spans 17 amino acids. Germline values: CDR1 ENHRY, CDR2 SYGVKD. As DNA, the CDR3 is TGTGCCATCAGGAAGCGGCCACAAAGGGGGATGAACACTGAAGCTTTCTTT. Encoded protein: CAIRKRPQRGMNTEAFF.

The table lists this clone with a few counts. The chain joins TRBV27 to TRBJ2-5, with TRBD1 identical over 7 bases. This CDR3 region has 12 residues. The ends lost 6 bases at V and 4 bases at J; junction bases unmatched: 2. Germline CDR1 and CDR2: MNHEY and SMNVEV (reference sequence). CDR3 bases: TGTGCCAGCAGCTACAGGGGAGAGACCCAGTACTTC. This encodes CASSYRGETQYF.

This clone was picked up one time. J is TRBJ2-1 and V is TRBV6-5; 7 bases fit TRBD2. This CDR3 is 14 amino acids long. Trimming at V came to 4 bases and at J to 8 bases, leaving 8 bases not matched to a gene. Per germline, CDR1 MNHEY and CDR2 SVGAGI. CDR3 amino acids: CASSLPAGTYEQFF. CDR3 DNA sequence: TGTGCCAGCAGTTTACCAGCGGGAACGTATGAGCAGTTCTTC.

The chain couples TRBV10-1 to TRBJ2-6; 10 bases are a match to TRBD1. The CDR3 contains 19 residues. Germline CDR1 WNHNN, CDR2 SYGVQD (reference sequence). Trimming removed 0 bases from V and 0 bases from J; junction bases left unmatched: 5. This CDR3 is CASSESGTGDSSGANVLTF. In DNA, the CDR3 is TGCGCCAGCAGTGAGTCCGGGACAGGGGACTCCTCTGGGGCCAACGTCCTGACTTTC.

J is TRBJ1-3 and V is TRBV28; 9 bases map to TRBD1. The CDR3 covers 16 residues. The J segment lost 3 bases and the V segment lost 5 bases, leaving 8 bases of the junction unmatched. CDR1 and CDR2 from the germline V gene are MDHEN and SYDVKM. Here the CDR3 DNA reads TGTGCCAGCAGTGATCCCGGGACAGGGATTGGAAACACCATATATTTT. Its translation: CASSDPGTGIGNTIYF.

The chain couples TRBV29-1 to TRBJ2-3, with D possibly matching TRBD2 (6 bases). This CDR3 is built from 14 residues. Trimming pared 3 bases from V and 4 bases from J, leaving 14 bases between. The germline CDR1 and CDR2 sequences are SQVTM and ANQGSEA. The CDR3 DNA follows: TGCAGCGTTGAGCGGGATATAAACCCAGATACGCAGTATTTT. It specifies CSVERDINPDTQYF.

This sequence joins TRBV5-1 and TRBJ2-3; a possible D gene is TRBD2 (5 bases). The V and J ends lost 0 bases and 7 bases respectively, with 18 bases between them. CDR1 and CDR2 (germline): SGHRS, YFSETQ. This CDR3 has 16 amino acids. The CDR3 sequence is CASSLDLLELGYTQYF. In DNA form, the CDR3 reads TGCGCCAGCAGCTTGGACTTACTAGAGCTCGGGTATACGCAGTATTTT.

This clone was counted once. The chain has TRBV27 and TRBJ2-7, with a tentative D call TRBD2 (5 bases). CDR1 is MNHEY, CDR2 SMNVEV, per germline (reference sequence). CDR3 size: 13 residues. The V gene lost 5 bases and the J gene lost 1 base, with 9 bases spanning the gap. As DNA, the CDR3 is TGTGCCAGCAGTCTGCGAGGGTCCTACGAGCAGTACTTC. It codes for CASSLRGSYEQYF.

The J gene is TRBJ2-5, the V gene TRBV30; 8 positions agree with TRBD2. Germline V gene sequence: CDR1 GTSNPN, CDR2 SVGIG (reference sequence). J was trimmed by 4 bases and V by 1 base; bases with no gene match: 2. The CDR3 spans 13 residues. This CDR3 reads CAWSDGGAETQYF. DNA for the CDR3: TGTGCCTGGAGTGACGGGGGGGCAGAGACCCAGTACTTC.

This chain uses TRBV9 with TRBJ1-1; 7 bases are shared with TRBD1. This CDR3 comprises 14 residues. The V segment lost 6 bases and the J segment 1 base; nucleotides outside the gene matches: 6. Per the germline V gene, CDR1 is SGDLS and CDR2 is YYNGEE. The CDR3: CASNNRGQNTEAFF. CDR3 nucleotide sequence: TGTGCCAGCAACAACAGGGGTCAGAACACTGAAGCTTTCTTT.

Comment on this clone: One end of the junction fails to match germline, which may point to a read error. This rearrangement joins TRBV7-9 to TRBJ2-7; 9 nucleotides match TRBD1. Germline values: CDR1 SEHNR, CDR2 FQNEAQ (reference sequence). The CDR3 length is 12 residues. CDR3 loop: CASSVGTGHVGF. CDR3 bases: TGTGCCAGCAGCGTTGGGACAGGGCATGTCGGCTTC.

The chain links TRBV5-4 to TRBJ2-1; TRBD1 agrees at 7 bases. In germline, CDR1 is SGHNT, CDR2 YYREEE (reference sequence). CDR3 length equals 15 residues. V shed 1 base and J 2 bases; nucleotides not matched to a gene: 3. This CDR3 is CASSLPGQPYNEQFF. The CDR3, as DNA: TGTGCCAGCAGCTTGCCGGGACAGCCCTACAATGAGCAGTTCTTC.

The rearrangement uses TRBV7-7 and TRBJ2-7; D is perhaps TRBD1 (5 bases). The germline V and J ends were trimmed by 8 bases and 0 bases, with 8 bases remaining between them. The germline V gene encodes CDR1 SSHAT and CDR2 FNYEAQ (reference sequence). This CDR3 is built from 12 residues. CDR3 sequence reads: CASDSTSYEQYF. The CDR3 DNA follows: TGTGCCAGCGACAGCACCTCCTACGAGCAGTACTTC. Variable domain in full (rest from reference TRBV7-7 and TRBJ2-7): GAGVSQSPRYKVTKRGQDVTLRCDPISSHATLYWYQQALGQGPEFLTYFNYEAQPDKSGLPSDRFSAERPEGSISTLTIQRTEQRDSAMYRCASDSTSYEQYFGPGTRLTVT.

The chain carries TRBV27 and TRBJ2-1; weak D call: TRBD2 (5 bases). CDR1 MNHEY and CDR2 SMNVEV come from the germline V gene (reference sequence). Between the trimmed V and J ends, which lost 3 bases and 6 bases, there was a span of 9 bases. The CDR3 extends over 13 amino acids. The CDR3, as DNA: TGTGCCAGCAGTTTCGGACTCATCAATGAGCAGTTCTTC. The encoded protein is CASSFGLINEQFF.

The chain joins TRBV7-9 to TRBJ1-1; 7 positions agree with TRBD1. The germline CDR1 and CDR2 sequences are SEHNR and FQNEAQ (reference sequence). CDR3 length: 14 residues. Trimming removed 8 bases from V and 1 base from J; junction bases left unmatched: 7. For the CDR3, the DNA is TGTGCCAGCGGCAGACAGGGCGGGAACACTGAAGCTTTCTTT. Its protein is CASGRQGGNTEAFF.

This chain connects TRBV2 to TRBJ2-1, with D possibly TRBD1 on 5 matching bases. There are 14 residues in the CDR3. Trimming left V 8 bases short and J 0 bases short, with 11 bases between. CDR1 and CDR2 from the germline V gene are SNHLY and FYNNEI. The CDR3 nucleotides read TGTGCCAGCGACAGTCAGGGCTCCTACAATGAGCAGTTCTTC. Protein product: CASDSQGSYNEQFF.

The chain couples TRBV4-1 to TRBJ1-5, with D possibly being TRBD1 (6 bases). Germline V gene data show CDR1 as MGHRA and CDR2 as YSYEKL. CDR3 length: 15 amino acids. V gave up 1 base and J gave up 3 bases, with 10 bases separating them. The CDR3 loop is CASSQGRTVNQPQHF. The DNA of the CDR3 is TGCGCCAGCAGCCAAGGCCGGACAGTCAATCAGCCCCAGCATTTT.

The sample holds a few counts of this clone. The V gene is TRBV30, the J gene TRBJ1-6, with D perhaps TRBD1 (6 bases). The CDR3 covers 13 residues. Germline-derived CDR1 and CDR2 are GTSNPN and SVGIG (reference sequence). V was shortened by 2 bases and J by 7 bases, with 9 bases between the two germline ends. The CDR3 sequence is CAWSKTGNSPLHF. In nucleotides, the CDR3 is TGTGCCTGGAGTAAAACAGGGAATTCACCCCTCCACTTT. The full variable domain, with the rest looked up from reference TRBV30 and TRBJ1-6, is SQTIHQWPATLVQPVGSPLSLECTVEGTSNPNLYWYRQAAGRGLQLLFYSVGIGQISSEVPQNLSASRPQDRQFILSSKKLLLSDSGFYLCAWSKTGNSPLHFGNGTRLTVT.